Below are 8 T cell receptor beta chains sequenced from a single sample in a study of graft-versus-host responses after intestinal transplantation. This table comes from immunoSEQ multiplex PCR, and its TCRdb copy is limited to in-frame clones, with some not included. The sample has approximately 97,000 clones, around 92% seen once. No antigen is known for these receptors. Specimen: unstimulated CD8+ T cells sorted from spleen or lymph node cells, collected before transplant. These receptors came from a human donor who was the organ donor for an intestinal transplant.

This chain links TRBV5-6 with TRBJ2-7, with TRBD2 matching over 9 bases. The CDR3 totals 17 residues. With 2 bases clipped from V and 1 base from J, the junction kept 10 bases outside the gene matches. Germline V gives CDR1 SGHDT, CDR2 YYEEEE. CDR3 bases: TGTGCCAGCAGCTTAAAACCCGGGACTAGCTCGTCCTACGAGCAGTACTTC. As protein: CASSLKPGTSSSYEQYF.

CDR3 DNA sequence: TGTGCCAGTAGTAGCGCAGGGCGCCTTGAGCAGTACTTC. Translating gives CASSSAGRLEQYF. V is TRBV19 and J is TRBJ2-7, with D possibly matching TRBD1 (5 bases). V was clipped by 4 bases and J by 7 bases, with 14 bases between them. The CDR3 sequence is 13 residues long. Germline V gene sequence: CDR1 LNHDA, CDR2 SQIVND (reference sequence). Looking up the rest from reference TRBV19 and TRBJ2-7 gives the full variable domain: DGGITQSPKYLFRKEGQNVTLSCEQNLNHDAMYWYRQDPGQGLRLIYYSQIVNDFQKGDIAEGYSVSREKKESFPLTVTSAQKNPTAFYLCASSSAGRLEQYFGPGTRLTVT.

This chain links TRBV12-5 with TRBJ2-5, with 11 bases fitting TRBD2. The CDR3 extends over 18 amino acids. Trimming at V came to 2 bases and at J to 4 bases, leaving 12 bases not matched to a gene. Germline CDR1 is LGHNT and CDR2 is FRNRAP. CDR3 region: CASGLSPPIAGGPETQYF. DNA of the CDR3: TGTGCTAGTGGTTTGTCACCCCCAATAGCGGGGGGGCCAGAGACCCAGTACTTC.

The chain joins TRBV19 to TRBJ2-5; tentative D call: TRBD2 (5 bases). The V and J ends lost 9 bases and 5 bases respectively, with 19 bases between them. In germline, CDR1 is LNHDA, CDR2 SQIVND (reference sequence). This CDR3 has 14 amino acids. The CDR3 coding sequence is TGTGCCAGCCAACCCCGGCTGGGAGTGGAGACCCAGTACTTC. Amino acids: CASQPRLGVETQYF.

For the CDR3, the DNA is TGTGCCAGTAGTATAACGGGTTCTCCCTTTAGCAATCAGCCCCAGCATTTT. Translation: CASSITGSPFSNQPQHF. This chain joins TRBV19 and TRBJ1-5; no reliable D call. The CDR3 runs to 17 residues. Germline assignment: CDR1 LNHDA and CDR2 SQIVND (reference sequence). With 2 bases removed from V and 0 bases from J, the gap between germline ends came to 14 bases.

The gene calls are TRBV28 and TRBJ2-7, with 7 nucleotides matching TRBD1. The V and J ends lost 5 bases and 9 bases, in that order; junction bases with no gene match: 16. The CDR3 runs to 15 residues. Germline assignment: CDR1 MDHEN and CDR2 SYDVKM. The CDR3, as DNA: TGTGCCAGCAGTCAGCGACAGGGTGAAATTTATGGGCAGTACTTC. It is translated as CASSQRQGEIYGQYF. Full variable domain (rest looked up from reference TRBV28 and TRBJ2-7): DVKVTQSSRYLVKRTGEKVFLECVQDMDHENMFWYRQDPGLGLRLIYFSYDVKMKEKGDIPEGYSVSREKKERFSLILESASTNQTSMYLCASSQRQGEIYGQYFGPGTRLTVT.

The chain has TRBV4-2 and TRBJ1-4; D call uncertain. This CDR3 comprises 15 residues. The germline V gene has CDR1 LGHNA and CDR2 YNFKEQ. Trimming removed 0 bases at V and 8 bases at J, with 13 bases between. CDR3 DNA sequence: TGTGCCAGCAGCCAAGAGGAGGTCCTTGGGGAAAAACTGTTTTTT. Translating it yields CASSQEEVLGEKLFF.

The chain employs TRBV27 and TRBJ1-5; a possible D gene is TRBD1 (6 bases). Looked up from germline, CDR1 is MNHEY and CDR2 is SMNVEV (reference sequence). The CDR3 sequence is 14 residues long. V was clipped by 8 bases and J by 7 bases, with 18 bases between them. The CDR3 is CASGDTQDGQPQHF. CDR3 DNA sequence: TGTGCCAGCGGGGACACCCAGGATGGGCAGCCCCAGCATTTT.